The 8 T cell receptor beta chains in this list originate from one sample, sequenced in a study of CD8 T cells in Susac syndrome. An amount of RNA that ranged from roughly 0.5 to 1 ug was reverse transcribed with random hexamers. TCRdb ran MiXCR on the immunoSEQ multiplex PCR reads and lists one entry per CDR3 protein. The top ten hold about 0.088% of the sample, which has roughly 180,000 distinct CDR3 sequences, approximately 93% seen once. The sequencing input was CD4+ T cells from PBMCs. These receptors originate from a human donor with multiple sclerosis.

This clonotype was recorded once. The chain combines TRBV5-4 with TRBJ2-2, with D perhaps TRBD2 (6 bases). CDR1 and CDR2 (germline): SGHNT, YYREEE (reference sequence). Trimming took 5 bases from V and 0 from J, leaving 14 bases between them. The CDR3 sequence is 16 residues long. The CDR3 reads CASRGGEGSNTGELFF. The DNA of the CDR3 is TGTGCCAGCAGGGGAGGAGAGGGCTCGAACACCGGGGAGCTGTTTTTT.

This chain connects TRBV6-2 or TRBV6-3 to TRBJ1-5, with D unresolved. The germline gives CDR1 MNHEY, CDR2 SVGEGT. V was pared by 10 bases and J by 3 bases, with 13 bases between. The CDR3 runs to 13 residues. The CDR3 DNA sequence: TGTGCCACCATGCCAGAGGTCAATCAGCCCCAGCATTTT. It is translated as CATMPEVNQPQHF.

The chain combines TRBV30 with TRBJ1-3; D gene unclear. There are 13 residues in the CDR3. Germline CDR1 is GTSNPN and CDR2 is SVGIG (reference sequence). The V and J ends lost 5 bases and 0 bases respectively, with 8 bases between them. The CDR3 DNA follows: TGTGCCTGGGGAGGGTTCTCTGGAAACACCATATATTTT. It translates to CAWGGFSGNTIYF.

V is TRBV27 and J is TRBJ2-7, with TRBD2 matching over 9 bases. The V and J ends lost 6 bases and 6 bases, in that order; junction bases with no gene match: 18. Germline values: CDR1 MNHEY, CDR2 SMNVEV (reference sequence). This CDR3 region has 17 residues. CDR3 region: CASSGRRGGYDYAEQYF. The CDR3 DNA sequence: TGTGCCAGCAGCGGTAGGCGGGGGGGTTACGATTACGCCGAGCAGTACTTC.

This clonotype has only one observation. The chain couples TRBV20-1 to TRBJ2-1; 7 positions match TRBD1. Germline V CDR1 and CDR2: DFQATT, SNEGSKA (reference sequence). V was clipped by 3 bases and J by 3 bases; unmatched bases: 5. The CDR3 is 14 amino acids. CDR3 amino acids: CSASRQGVYNEQFF. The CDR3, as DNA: TGCAGTGCTAGCCGGCAGGGGGTCTACAATGAGCAGTTCTTC.

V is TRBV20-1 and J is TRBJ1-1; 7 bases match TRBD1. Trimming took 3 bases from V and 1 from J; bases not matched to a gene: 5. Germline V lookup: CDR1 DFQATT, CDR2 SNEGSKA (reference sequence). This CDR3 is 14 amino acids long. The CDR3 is CSASRQGGNTEAFF. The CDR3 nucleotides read TGCAGTGCTAGCCGACAGGGCGGGAACACTGAAGCTTTCTTT.

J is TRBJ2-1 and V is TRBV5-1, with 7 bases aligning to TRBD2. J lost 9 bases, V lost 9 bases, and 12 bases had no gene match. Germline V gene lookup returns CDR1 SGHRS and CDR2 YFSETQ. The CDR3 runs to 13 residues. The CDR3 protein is CAIAGIVAGEQFF. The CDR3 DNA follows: TGCGCCATAGCGGGTATAGTAGCCGGTGAGCAGTTCTTC.

The CDR3 here is CASHGQSNQPQHF. The CDR3 DNA follows: TGTGCCAGTCATGGACAGAGCAATCAGCCCCAGCATTTT. The rearrangement uses TRBV19 and TRBJ1-5; possible D gene TRBD1, 6 bases. There are 13 residues in the CDR3. With 8 bases removed from V and 1 base from J, the gap between germline ends came to 9 bases. CDR1 and CDR2 from the germline V gene are LNHDA and SQIVND (reference sequence). The whole variable domain, remainder taken from reference TRBV19 and TRBJ1-5, is DGGITQSPKYLFRKEGQNVTLSCEQNLNHDAMYWYRQDPGQGLRLIYYSQIVNDFQKGDIAEGYSVSREKKESFPLTVTSAQKNPTAFYLCASHGQSNQPQHFGDGTRLSIL.